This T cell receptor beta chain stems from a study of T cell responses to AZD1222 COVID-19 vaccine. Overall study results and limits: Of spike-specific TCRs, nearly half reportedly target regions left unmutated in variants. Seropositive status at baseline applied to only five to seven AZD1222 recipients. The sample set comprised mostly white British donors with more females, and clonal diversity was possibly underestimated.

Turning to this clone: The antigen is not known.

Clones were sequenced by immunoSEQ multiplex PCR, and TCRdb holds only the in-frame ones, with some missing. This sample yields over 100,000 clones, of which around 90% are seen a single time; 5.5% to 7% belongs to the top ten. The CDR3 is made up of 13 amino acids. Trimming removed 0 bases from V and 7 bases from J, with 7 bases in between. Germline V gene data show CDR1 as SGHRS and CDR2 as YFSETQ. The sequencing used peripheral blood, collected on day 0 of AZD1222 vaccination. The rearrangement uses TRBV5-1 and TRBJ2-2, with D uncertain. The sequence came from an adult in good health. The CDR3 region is CASSLEYGGELFF. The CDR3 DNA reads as TGCGCCAGCAGCTTGGAATACGGCGGGGAGCTGTTTTTT.